These T cell receptor beta chains were read from a single sample in a study of blood T cells in healthy people across ages. MiXCR, run by TCRdb on the 5' RACE reads, gives a single entry per CDR3 protein. The sample carries around 900,000 distinct CDR3 sequences, about 30% recorded once. Sequencing used blood. The receptor source for this set is a woman of 80 years or more in good health. Each CDR3 is given with its conserved first and last residue. The order of the fields is J gene, V gene, clone size, D gene, CDR3 protein, CDR3 DNA. A D gene is named only where the DNA matches it firmly. Size tells how often a clone was seen (once, few, many) or the class of an expanded clone, and some rows leave it out.

TRBJ2-7	TRBV6-6	-	TRBD1	CASSYDIQGRHEQYF	TGTGCCAGCAGTTACGATATACAGGGGAGACACGAGCAGTACTTC
TRBJ2-7	TRBV21-1	-	-	CASSKEDRQRISYEQYF	TGTGCCAGTAGCAAAGAAGACAGGCAGAGGATCTCCTACGAGCAGTACTTC
TRBJ2-2	TRBV24-1	many	-	CATSDYPGTVNTGELFF	TGTGCCACCAGTGATTATCCCGGGACCGTGAACACCGGGGAGCTGTTTTTT
TRBJ2-7	TRBV2	-	-	CPSSDPGTHYEQYF	TGTCCCAGCAGTGACCCTGGGACACACTACGAGCAGTACTTC
TRBJ1-2	TRBV6-2/TRBV6-3	many	-	CASSYSGGRSVRGYTF	TGTGCCAGCAGTTACTCCGGAGGGCGTTCAGTCCGAGGCTACACCTTC
TRBJ1-3	TRBV7-9	-	-	CASSTAISGNTIYF	TGTGCCAGCAGCACTGCGATTTCTGGAAACACCATATATTTT
TRBJ2-7	TRBV6-2/TRBV6-3	many	TRBD1	CASTPWGTGLQYF	TGTGCCAGCACCCCGTGGGGGACAGGGTTGCAGTACTTC
TRBJ1-2	TRBV28	many	-	CASSLYGGGYTF	TGTGCCAGCAGTTTATACGGTGGTGGCTACACCTTC
TRBJ1-4	TRBV2	few	-	CASSEVSAEKLFF	TGTGCCAGCAGTGAAGTGTCGGCTGAAAAACTGTTTTTT
TRBJ1-5	TRBV7-2	few	-	CASSLSRGGQPQHF	TGTGCCAGCAGCTTAAGCCGGGGCGGTCAGCCCCAGCATTTT
TRBJ1-1	TRBV7-9	few	TRBD1	CASSFGTGSIKLTEAFF	TGTGCCAGCAGCTTCGGGACAGGGTCCATCAAGCTCACTGAAGCTTTCTTT
TRBJ2-1	TRBV29-1	many	TRBD2	CSVGLGGALDNEQFF	TGCAGCGTTGGTCTCGGGGGGGCCTTGGACAATGAGCAGTTCTTC
TRBJ1-5	TRBV4-1	few	-	CASSREQVSFQAGQPQHF	TGCGCCAGCAGTAGGGAACAGGTTTCCTTTCAGGCGGGTCAGCCCCAGCATTTT
TRBJ2-7	TRBV6-2/TRBV6-3	many	TRBD1	CASSYTPGTAYEQYF	TGTGCCAGCAGTTACACTCCCGGGACAGCATACGAGCAGTACTTC
TRBJ1-4	TRBV3-1	many	-	CASSDPPGNEKLFF	TGTGCCAGCAGCGACCCTCCAGGGAATGAAAAACTGTTTTTT
TRBJ1-1	TRBV12-3/TRBV12-4	few	-	CASSGRIMMGAEAFF	TGTGCCAGCAGCGGACGGATTATGATGGGTGCTGAAGCTTTCTTT
TRBJ2-1	TRBV5-1	many	-	CASSPQRVVYNEQFF	TGCGCCAGCAGCCCGCAGAGGGTTGTATACAATGAGCAGTTCTTC
TRBJ2-1	TRBV7-9	-	-	CVSSLAGAGIKETQFF	TGTGTCAGCAGCTTAGCTGGAGCGGGTATAAAAGAGACCCAGTTCTTC
TRBJ2-1	TRBV12-3/TRBV12-4	few	-	CASIWGRGSYNEQFF	TGTGCCAGCATCTGGGGGCGGGGATCCTACAATGAGCAGTTCTTC
TRBJ1-4	TRBV6-1	few	-	CASSGRAPPGEKLFF	TGTGCCAGCAGTGGAAGGGCCCCACCGGGTGAAAAACTGTTTTTT
TRBJ2-3	TRBV5-1	many	TRBD1	CASSPGQGLTDTQYF	TGCGCCAGCAGCCCTGGACAGGGGCTCACAGATACGCAGTATTTT
TRBJ2-7	TRBV7-2	-	-	CASSLVGQGGIREQYF	TGTGCCAGCAGCTTAGTCGGGCAGGGGGGGATCCGCGAGCAGTACTTC
TRBJ2-7	TRBV6-2/TRBV6-3	-	-	CASSSRRGRSSYEQYF	TGTGCCAGCAGTTCCCGGCGGGGGCGGAGCTCCTACGAGCAGTACTTC
TRBJ1-6	TRBV27	-	TRBD1	CASSLRRAGGSPLHF	TGTGCCAGCAGTTTAAGACGAGCAGGGGGTTCACCCCTCCACTTT
TRBJ2-5	TRBV11-2	many	-	CASSLVPTRNQETQYF	TGTGCCAGCAGCTTAGTCCCTACACGAAACCAAGAGACCCAGTACTTC
TRBJ2-4	TRBV7-2	-	-	CASSLFLGEQYF	TGTGCCAGCAGCTTATTCCTGGGAGAGCAGTACTTC
TRBJ1-6	TRBV12-3/TRBV12-4	-	-	CASSLAGIKGTPLHF	TGTGCCAGCAGTTTAGCGGGAATTAAGGGGACACCCCTCCACTTT
TRBJ1-2	TRBV6-6	-	-	CASSYDRPGDGYTF	TGTGCCAGCAGTTACGACAGGCCGGGGGATGGCTACACCTTC
TRBJ2-2	TRBV6-5	-	-	CATNRDTGELFF	TGTGCCACCAACAGGGACACCGGGGAGCTGTTTTTT